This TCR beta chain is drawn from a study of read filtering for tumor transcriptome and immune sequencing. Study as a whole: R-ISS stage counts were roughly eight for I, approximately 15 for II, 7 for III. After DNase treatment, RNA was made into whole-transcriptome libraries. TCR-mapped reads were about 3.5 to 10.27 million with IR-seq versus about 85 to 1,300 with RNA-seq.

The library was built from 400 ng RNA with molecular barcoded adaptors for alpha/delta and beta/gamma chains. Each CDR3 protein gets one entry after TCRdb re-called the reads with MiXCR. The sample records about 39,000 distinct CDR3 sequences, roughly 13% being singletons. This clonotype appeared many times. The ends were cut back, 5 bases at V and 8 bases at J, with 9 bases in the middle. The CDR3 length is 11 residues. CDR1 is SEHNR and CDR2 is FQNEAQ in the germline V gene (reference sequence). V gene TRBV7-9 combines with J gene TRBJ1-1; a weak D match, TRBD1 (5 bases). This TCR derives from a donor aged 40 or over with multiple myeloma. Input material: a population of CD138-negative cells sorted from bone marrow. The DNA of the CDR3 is TGTGCCAGCAGCCTGACAGCCGAAGCTTTCTTT. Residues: CASSLTAEAFF. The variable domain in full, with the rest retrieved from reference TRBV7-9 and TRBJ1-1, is DTGVSQNPRHKITKRGQNVTFRCDPISEHNRLYWYRQTLGQGPEFLTYFQNEAQLEKSRLLSDRFSAERPKGSFSTLEIQRTEQGDSAMYLCASSLTAEAFFGQGTRLTVV.